This T cell receptor beta chain is from a study of CD8 T cells in Susac syndrome. The study's findings and limits: As acknowledged by the study, its TCR sequencing and HLA analysis included a relatively small number of individuals.

Reverse transcription used about 0.5 to 1 ug RNA and random hexamers. The amplification used immunoSEQ multiplex PCR on TCR beta CDR3; it spanned 54 Vbeta and 13 Jbeta. TCRdb processed the immunoSEQ multiplex PCR reads anew with MiXCR; each CDR3 protein has one entry. The data hold a few hundred thousand distinct CDR3 sequences, with approximately 90% observed a single time. Regarding this clonotype: Antigen: not known.

This clonotype was sampled from a human donor with multiple sclerosis. The sample comprised CD8+ T cells from PBMCs.

The CDR3 DNA sequence: TGTGCCAGCAGTCCCCTTGACACCGGCTGGGGCGGTGAGCAGTTCTTC. Protein sequence: CASSPLDTGWGGEQFF. J is TRBJ2-1 and V is TRBV27, with D tentatively TRBD1 (5 bases). The CDR3 runs to 16 residues. CDR1 MNHEY and CDR2 SMNVEV come from the germline V gene (reference sequence). Deletions cut 5 bases from V and 9 bases from J, with 23 bases between.